The 21 T cell receptor beta chains reported below all come from one sample, sequenced in a study of beta chain features in type 1 diabetes. General observations from the study: Shortening of TCRB CDR3s, moderate but significant, appeared in all four CD4+ subsets of Type 1 diabetes patients.

No antigen has been assigned to these receptors. Expressed TCRB transcripts were sequenced because the isolated RNA had all been reverse transcribed beforehand. TCRdb keeps only in-frame clones here, not all; method: immunoSEQ multiplex PCR. The repertoire has hundreds of thousands of clones, about 15% of them found once; the top ten carry 0.015% to 0.017%. Sequencing was done on a sample of naive CD4+ T cells from blood. Receptors were obtained from a young man with type 1 diabetes.

This clone came up a few times. The rearrangement links TRBV4-3 to TRBJ1-2; D remains unclear. The CDR3 sequence is 14 residues long. Germline loops: CDR1 LGHNA, CDR2 YSLEER. V dropped 1 base and J dropped 2 bases, with 8 bases sitting between them. The CDR3 here is CASSQGALNYGYTF. As DNA, the CDR3 is TGCGCCAGCAGCCAAGGGGCGTTAAACTATGGCTACACCTTC.

Here the CDR3 reads CASSSGTGKNGELFF. In DNA form, the CDR3 reads TGTGCCAGCAGCTCTGGGACAGGGAAGAACGGGGAGCTGTTTTTT. The chain recombines TRBV7-9 with TRBJ2-2, with 9 bases that match TRBD1. The germline V gene encodes CDR1 SEHNR and CDR2 FQNEAQ (reference sequence). The ends lost 4 bases at V and 7 bases at J; junction bases unmatched: 7. The CDR3 contains 15 residues.

The chain carries TRBV30 and TRBJ1-5; possibly TRBD1 for D (6 bases). Trimming removed 3 bases at V and 0 bases at J, with 9 bases between. CDR1 and CDR2 from the germline V gene are GTSNPN and SVGIG (reference sequence). The CDR3 sequence is 14 residues long. This CDR3 is CAWSRGSSNQPQHF. The CDR3 DNA reads as TGTGCCTGGAGCAGGGGCTCTAGCAATCAGCCCCAGCATTTT.

The chain recombines TRBV19 with TRBJ1-1, with a possible D match to TRBD1 (5 bases). CDR3 length: 14 amino acids. Germline CDR1 LNHDA, CDR2 SQIVND (reference sequence). Trimming shortened V by 9 bases and J by 0 bases, and 14 bases separated the two germline ends. This CDR3 is CASRDSPMNTEAFF. CDR3 in DNA: TGTGCCAGCAGAGACAGCCCCATGAACACTGAAGCTTTCTTT.

This clone came up a few times. This chain links TRBV9 with TRBJ2-3; 8 bases line up with TRBD1. Germline V gene sequence: CDR1 SGDLS, CDR2 YYNGEE. The CDR3 spans 14 residues. Trimming cost V 3 bases and J 4 bases; bases outside gene matches: 4. CDR3 in amino acids: CASSAGQASDTQYF. CDR3 coding DNA: TGTGCCAGCAGCGCGGGACAGGCCTCAGATACGCAGTATTTT.

This clone was observed a few times. V usage is TRBV11-2 and J usage is TRBJ2-1, with TRBD2 identical over 10 bases. Germline V gives CDR1 SGHAT, CDR2 FQNNGV. V lost 4 bases, J lost 9 bases, and 6 bases stayed unmatched. The CDR3 contains 14 residues. CDR3 DNA: TGTGCCAGCAGCTCGGGACTAGCGAACGGTGAGCAGTTCTTC. Translation: CASSSGLANGEQFF.

The chain has TRBV7-8 and TRBJ2-3, with D possibly matching TRBD1 (6 bases). Per germline, CDR1 SGHVS and CDR2 FQNEAQ. The CDR3 has 14 amino acids. V was trimmed by 8 bases and J by 6 bases, leaving 18 bases between them. The CDR3 sequence is CASFTGPTGDTQYF. The CDR3, as DNA: TGTGCCAGCTTTACGGGGCCCACAGGGGATACGCAGTATTTT.

The sample holds a few counts of this clone. The V and J genes are TRBV2 and TRBJ2-2, with TRBD2 identical over 14 bases. V trimming: 6 bases; J trimming: 5 bases; junction bases outside the gene matches: 8. Germline assignment: CDR1 SNHLY and CDR2 FYNNEI. The CDR3 contains 17 residues. CDR3 DNA sequence: TGTGCCAGCAGCGACCCGGGACTAGCGGGGGTTACCGGGGAGCTGTTTTTT. Its protein is CASSDPGLAGVTGELFF.

This clone was observed a few times. The chain employs TRBV5-6 and TRBJ1-2; 11 positions agree with TRBD1. The germline gives CDR1 SGHDT, CDR2 YYEEEE. V lost 4 bases to trimming and J lost 4 bases; unmatched junction nucleotides: 3. The CDR3 spans 14 residues. In DNA form, the CDR3 reads TGTGCCAGCAGCGCCGGACAGGGGGCCTATGGCTACACCTTC. Translating it yields CASSAGQGAYGYTF.

This chain links TRBV11-2 with TRBJ2-3; 9 bases align to TRBD2. The CDR3 contains 16 residues. The V and J ends lost 6 bases and 8 bases, in that order; junction bases with no gene match: 15. CDR1 and CDR2 (germline): SGHAT, FQNNGV. The CDR3: CASRGLAGGGLGTQYF. The CDR3, as DNA: TGTGCCAGCAGAGGTCTGGCGGGGGGGGGTCTCGGTACGCAGTATTTT.

The chain employs TRBV25-1 and TRBJ2-5, with D possibly being TRBD2 (5 bases). Near its end, the DNA agrees better with TRBJ2-7, so the J call may be wrong. The CDR3 sequence is 12 residues long. The V gene's germline CDR1 is MGHDK and CDR2 SYGVNS. CDR3 in DNA: TGTGCCAGCAGTAGCGGAGCCTACGAGCAGTACTTC. This gives the protein CASSSGAYEQYF.

The chain joins TRBV5-4 to TRBJ2-3; D not resolved. V was pared by 0 bases and J by 0 bases, with 8 bases between. This CDR3 is 15 amino acids long. Per germline, CDR1 SGHNT and CDR2 YYREEE (reference sequence). The DNA for the CDR3 is TGTGCCAGCAGCTTGGGAGAGTTTAGCACAGATACGCAGTATTTT. Its translation is CASSLGEFSTDTQYF.

The chain has TRBV9 and TRBJ2-1; tentatively, D is TRBD1 (6 bases). The V end was cut by 3 bases, the J end by 10 bases, with 14 bases between. The CDR3 has 13 amino acids. CDR1 and CDR2 from the germline V gene are SGDLS and YYNGEE. The DNA of the CDR3 is TGTGCCAGCAGCGACTCTGCCGGGACAGAGCAGTTCTTC. Protein product: CASSDSAGTEQFF.

This clone was seen a few times. The genes are TRBV19 and TRBJ2-1; TRBD2 is a possible D gene (5 bases). The CDR3 has 14 amino acids. The V end lost 6 bases, the J end lost 0 bases, and 9 bases lay between the germline ends. Germline assignment: CDR1 LNHDA and CDR2 SQIVND (reference sequence). The CDR3 reads CASRLAHSYNEQFF. CDR3 in DNA: TGTGCCAGTAGGCTAGCCCACTCCTACAATGAGCAGTTCTTC.

The chain recombines TRBV29-1 with TRBJ2-3; no reliable D call. Trimming took 7 bases from V and 6 from J, leaving 14 bases between them. Looked up from germline, CDR1 is SQVTM and CDR2 is ANQGSEA. The CDR3 loop spans 12 amino acids. This chain's CDR3 is CSAGFNADTQYF. The CDR3, as DNA: TGCAGCGCCGGGTTTAATGCTGATACGCAGTATTTT.

The rearrangement uses TRBV5-1 and TRBJ2-2, with D maybe TRBD1 (5 bases). This CDR3 comprises 13 residues. Germline V CDR1 and CDR2: SGHRS, YFSETQ. Trimming removed 7 bases at V and 4 bases at J, with 11 bases between. The CDR3 sequence is CASGAVGTGELFF. In DNA form, the CDR3 reads TGCGCCAGCGGGGCGGTCGGCACCGGGGAGCTGTTTTTT.

V and J are TRBV10-3 and TRBJ1-6; no definite D call. The CDR3 is 14 residues long. The germline V gene has CDR1 ENHRY and CDR2 SYGVKD. Trimming stripped 6 bases from V and 2 bases from J, with 8 bases between. CDR3 protein: CAISPGAYNSPLHF. The DNA of the CDR3 is TGTGCCATCAGCCCAGGCGCCTATAATTCACCCCTCCACTTT.

This chain links TRBV15 with TRBJ2-7; D may be TRBD1 (6 bases). The length of the CDR3 is 14 residues. V was cut by 1 base and J by 0 bases, with 7 bases left in between. Looked up from germline, CDR1 is LNHNV and CDR2 is YYDKDF (reference sequence). DNA for the CDR3: TGTGCCACCAGCAGAGGACAGGACTCCTACGAGCAGTACTTC. The encoded protein is CATSRGQDSYEQYF.

Details on this clone: In the same sample, other DNA sequences code for this CDR3. CDR3 sequence (DNA): TGTGCCAGCAGTTTAGGACAGAACTATGGCTACACCTTC. Translated, it gives CASSLGQNYGYTF. This sequence joins TRBV28 and TRBJ1-2, with a weak D call TRBD1 (6 bases). The CDR3 extends over 13 amino acids. V was trimmed by 2 bases and J by 2 bases, leaving 6 bases between them. The germline V gene has CDR1 MDHEN and CDR2 SYDVKM.

This chain joins TRBV28 and TRBJ2-7, with D maybe TRBD2 (5 bases). Trimming removed 2 bases at V and 8 bases at J, with 7 bases between. The germline V gene has CDR1 MDHEN and CDR2 SYDVKM. The CDR3 loop spans 11 amino acids. CDR3 nucleotides: TGTGCCAGCAGTTTACCCGGGAAGCAGTACTTC. Translation: CASSLPGKQYF.

The chain recombines TRBV5-1 with TRBJ2-7, with TRBD1 as a possible D gene (5 bases). The germline CDR1 and CDR2 sequences are SGHRS and YFSETQ. This CDR3 contains 14 residues. V lost 0 bases to trimming and J lost 5 bases, with 12 bases between them. As DNA, the CDR3 is TGCGCCAGCAGCTTGGCCGAGACAGTCCACGAGCAGTACTTC. Translation: CASSLAETVHEQYF. Combining the CDR3 with reference TRBV5-1 and TRBJ2-7 gives the whole variable domain KAGVTQTPRYLIKTRGQQVTLSCSPISGHRSVSWYQQTPGQGLQFLFEYFSETQRNKGNFPGRFSGRQFSNSRSEMNVSTLELGDSALYLCASSLAETVHEQYFGPGTRLTVT.